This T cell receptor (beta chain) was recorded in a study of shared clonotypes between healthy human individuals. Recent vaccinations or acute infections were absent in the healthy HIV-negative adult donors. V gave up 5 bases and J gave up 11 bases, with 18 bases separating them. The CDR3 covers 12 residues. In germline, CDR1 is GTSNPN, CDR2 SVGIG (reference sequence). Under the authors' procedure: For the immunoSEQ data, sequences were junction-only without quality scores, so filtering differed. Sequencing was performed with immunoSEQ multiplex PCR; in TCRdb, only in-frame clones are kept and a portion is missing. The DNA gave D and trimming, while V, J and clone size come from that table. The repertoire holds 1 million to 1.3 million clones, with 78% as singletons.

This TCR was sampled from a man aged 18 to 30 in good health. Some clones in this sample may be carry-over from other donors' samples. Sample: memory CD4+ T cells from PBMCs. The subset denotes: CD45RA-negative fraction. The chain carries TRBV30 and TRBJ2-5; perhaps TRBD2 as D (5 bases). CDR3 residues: CAWEGEIGEQYF. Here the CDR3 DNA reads TGTGCCTGGGAGGGAGAAATTGGAGAGCAGTACTTC.